The entry below gives a single T cell receptor (beta chain) sequence along with its context. The record originates from a study of response to subunit inactivated influenza vaccine. The V end lost 1 base, the J end lost 0 bases, and 9 bases lay between the germline ends. The CDR3 consists of 14 residues. Germline V gives CDR1 SQVTM, CDR2 ANQGSEA. TCRdb passed the RT-PCR reads through MiXCR, listing each CDR3 protein once. Here the sample spans about 540,000 distinct CDR3 sequences, approximately 22% being singletons. This sample was also put to use in a study of T cells expressing NK-cell markers. As that report states: For TCR beta, cDNA was produced by 5'RACE template switching with UMIs. These clonotypes, the leaders elsewhere, also led the CD3+CD56-NKG2C+ fraction in several donors.

The source was CD4+ T cells sorted from PBMCs, collected about 13 days after vaccination. This receptor was taken from a man over 45 who received an inactivated influenza vaccine. This chain uses TRBV29-1 with TRBJ1-1; no definite D call. CDR3 sequence reads: CSVEGAGMNTEAFF. CDR3 nucleotides: TGCAGCGTTGAAGGGGCAGGCATGAACACTGAAGCTTTCTTT.